Following are 17 T cell receptor beta chains from one sample sequenced in a study of CD4 T cells in relation to SARS-CoV-2 and coronaviruses. Only in-frame clones appear in the TCRdb table, and some are missing; sequencing was by immunoSEQ multiplex PCR. This sample has 60,000 to 75,000 clones, with more than 80% found just once. Before the COVID-19 pandemic, during about 2010-2018, CD4+ T cells were taken from unexposed donors. The sequencing input was naive CD4+ T cells from PBMCs. Subset meaning: naive CD4+ T cells isolated by negative enrichment. These receptors were taken from a human donor in good health.

The chain links TRBV10-3 to TRBJ1-1; D is undetermined. Germline V gene sequence: CDR1 ENHRY, CDR2 SYGVKD. The CDR3 is 13 residues long. The V gene lost 9 bases and the J gene lost 0 bases, with 11 bases spanning the gap. The CDR3 reads CAIGLSMNTEAFF. CDR3 sequence (DNA): TGTGCCATTGGACTGAGTATGAACACTGAAGCTTTCTTT.

CDR3 sequence reads: CSVERQGQETQYF. In DNA form, the CDR3 reads TGCAGCGTGGAAAGACAGGGACAAGAGACCCAGTACTTC. J is TRBJ2-5 and V is TRBV29-1; 7 bases are a match to TRBD1. The CDR3 consists of 13 residues. The V gene's germline CDR1 is SQVTM and CDR2 ANQGSEA. The trim removed 6 bases at V and 2 bases at J, leaving 6 bases unmatched.

The V call is TRBV30, the J call TRBJ1-3, with D uncertain. CDR1 is GTSNPN and CDR2 is SVGIG in the germline V gene (reference sequence). Between the trimmed V and J ends, which lost 2 bases and 0 bases, there was a span of 14 bases. This CDR3 is 16 amino acids long. The CDR3 loop reads CAWSKRIGSSGNTIYF. DNA for the CDR3: TGTGCCTGGAGTAAAAGGATCGGGAGCTCTGGAAACACCATATATTTT.

The chain combines TRBV6-5 with TRBJ1-2, with 7 bases that match TRBD1. The V gene end was trimmed by 6 bases and the J gene end by 2 bases; junction bases not matched to a gene: 3. This CDR3 region has 13 residues. Germline CDR1 MNHEY, CDR2 SVGAGI. The CDR3 sequence: CASRSGQNYGYTF. The DNA of the CDR3 is TGTGCCAGCAGATCGGGACAGAACTATGGCTACACCTTC.

V is TRBV7-3 and J is TRBJ2-1; maybe TRBD2 (6 bases). Looked up from germline, CDR1 is SGHTA and CDR2 is FQGTGA. V lost 2 bases to trimming and J lost 12 bases, with 11 bases between them. The CDR3 consists of 12 residues. CDR3 region: CASSLEYGGQFF. Written as DNA, the CDR3 is TGTGCCAGCAGCTTAGAGTACGGGGGGCAGTTCTTC.

The V and J genes are TRBV10-2 and TRBJ1-1, with D maybe TRBD1 (5 bases). The germline V gene has CDR1 WSHSY and CDR2 SAAADI. CDR3 size: 13 residues. Deletions cut 2 bases from V and 1 base from J, with 5 bases between. In DNA, the CDR3 is TGCGCCAGCAGTGAGACAGGGAACACTGAAGCTTTCTTT. Translation gives CASSETGNTEAFF.

This clone has a single count. The CDR3 bases are TGTGCCAGCAGCTTGCAGAGCTCCTACGAGCAGTACTTC. It is translated as CASSLQSSYEQYF. The chain has TRBV3-1 (or the pseudogene TRBV3-2) and TRBJ2-7; D not resolved. The CDR3 has 13 residues. Germline V CDR1 and CDR2: LGHDT, YNNKEL (reference sequence). V lost 5 bases to trimming and J lost 0 bases, with 8 bases between them.

A single count supports this clone. The rearrangement joins TRBV6-4 to TRBJ2-3, with TRBD1 identical over 8 bases. The CDR3 is made up of 13 amino acids. Germline-derived CDR1 and CDR2 are MRHNA and SNTAGT. The V and J ends lost 2 bases and 8 bases, in that order; junction bases with no gene match: 3. The CDR3 DNA reads TGTGCCAGCAGTGACCAGGACAGGGCTACGCAGTATTTT. Encoded protein: CASSDQDRATQYF.

J is TRBJ2-5 and V is TRBV28, with 8 nucleotides matching TRBD2. The CDR3 contains 15 residues. The V segment lost 4 bases and the J segment 2 bases; nucleotides outside the gene matches: 6. Germline CDR1 MDHEN, CDR2 SYDVKM. The CDR3 is CASSWRGDLQETQYF. DNA for the CDR3: TGTGCCAGCAGTTGGCGGGGGGACCTGCAAGAGACCCAGTACTTC.

The rearrangement joins TRBV5-1 to TRBJ2-1, with 10 nucleotides matching TRBD2. Looked up from germline, CDR1 is SGHRS and CDR2 is YFSETQ. The ends lost 4 bases at V and 5 bases at J; junction bases unmatched: 6. This CDR3 is built from 15 residues. The CDR3 nucleotides are TGCGCCAGCAGCCCCCCAGCGGGAGGGGACAATGAGCAGTTCTTC. This translates into CASSPPAGGDNEQFF.

The table lists this clone with a count of one. V is TRBV9 and J is TRBJ1-2, with D possibly matching TRBD1 (5 bases). In germline, CDR1 is SGDLS, CDR2 YYNGEE. CDR3 length equals 13 residues. V lost 4 bases and J 4 bases, leaving 11 bases between the germline ends. The CDR3 region has the DNA TGTGCCAGCAGCCCCGCAGGGATCTATGGCTACACCTTC. Translated: CASSPAGIYGYTF.

The chain employs TRBV29-1 and TRBJ2-3; TRBD1 might be the D (6 bases). Per germline, CDR1 SQVTM and CDR2 ANQGSEA. V was shortened by 3 bases and J by 0 bases, with 10 bases between the two germline ends. The CDR3 contains 14 residues. The DNA for the CDR3 is TGCAGCGTTGACGGCCAGGGGAGCACAGATACGCAGTATTTT. This translates into CSVDGQGSTDTQYF.

This clone was counted a single time. V usage is TRBV2 and J usage is TRBJ2-2; 12 nucleotides line up with TRBD2. The V gene's germline CDR1 is SNHLY and CDR2 FYNNEI. V gave up 4 bases and J gave up 6 bases; unmatched junction bases: 9. CDR3 size: 17 residues. CDR3 nucleotide sequence: TGTGCCAGCAGTGGGGAAACTAGCGGGGGGCCATCCGGGGAGCTGTTTTTT. Amino acids: CASSGETSGGPSGELFF.

The gene calls are TRBV7-9 and TRBJ2-2, with D tentatively TRBD1 (5 bases). Trimming left V 5 bases short and J 9 bases short, with 16 bases between. This CDR3 has 14 amino acids. The germline gives CDR1 SEHNR, CDR2 FQNEAQ (reference sequence). CDR3 loop: CASSKQEMVRELFF. DNA for the CDR3: TGTGCCAGCAGCAAACAGGAAATGGTCCGGGAGCTGTTTTTT.

The gene calls are TRBV5-1 and TRBJ2-5, with TRBD1 as a possible D gene (6 bases). The CDR3 has 16 amino acids. Germline-derived CDR1 and CDR2 are SGHRS and YFSETQ. With 4 bases removed from V and 4 bases from J, the gap between germline ends came to 20 bases. The CDR3 loop reads CASSRALGASAETQYF. DNA of the CDR3: TGCGCCAGCAGCAGGGCGTTGGGGGCTTCGGCAGAGACCCAGTACTTC.

The chain is built from TRBV9 and TRBJ1-3, with D possibly matching TRBD1 (5 bases). Germline assignment: CDR1 SGDLS and CDR2 YYNGEE. Between the trimmed V and J ends, which lost 1 base and 0 bases, there was a span of 8 bases. The CDR3 spans 15 residues. CDR3 region: CASSVQGNSGNTIYF. The DNA of the CDR3 is TGTGCCAGCAGCGTACAGGGTAACTCTGGAAACACCATATATTTT. Full variable domain (rest looked up from reference TRBV9 and TRBJ1-3): DSGVTQTPKHLITATGQRVTLRCSPRSGDLSVYWYQQSLDQGLQFLIQYYNGEERAKGNILERFSAQQFPDLHSELNLSSLELGDSALYFCASSVQGNSGNTIYFGEGSWLTVV.

The J gene is TRBJ1-2, the V gene TRBV5-1; a possible D gene is TRBD1 (6 bases). There are 14 residues in the CDR3. With 5 bases removed from V and 6 bases from J, the gap between germline ends came to 17 bases. Per germline, CDR1 SGHRS and CDR2 YFSETQ. The DNA of the CDR3 is TGCGCCAGCAGTTCCACAGGGACCCTCCATGGCTACACCTTC. Amino acid sequence: CASSSTGTLHGYTF. The whole variable domain, remainder taken from reference TRBV5-1 and TRBJ1-2, is KAGVTQTPRYLIKTRGQQVTLSCSPISGHRSVSWYQQTPGQGLQFLFEYFSETQRNKGNFPGRFSGRQFSNSRSEMNVSTLELGDSALYLCASSSTGTLHGYTFGSGTRLTVV.